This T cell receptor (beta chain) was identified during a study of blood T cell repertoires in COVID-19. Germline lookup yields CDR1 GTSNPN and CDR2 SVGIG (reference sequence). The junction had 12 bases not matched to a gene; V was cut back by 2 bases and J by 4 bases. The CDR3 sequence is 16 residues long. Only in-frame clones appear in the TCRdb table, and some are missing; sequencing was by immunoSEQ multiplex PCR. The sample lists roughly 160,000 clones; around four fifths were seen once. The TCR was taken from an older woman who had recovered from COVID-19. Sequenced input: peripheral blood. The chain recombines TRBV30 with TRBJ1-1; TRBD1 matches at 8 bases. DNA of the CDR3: TGTGCCTGGAGTCCCCGACTCAGGGGGCTGAGCACTGAAGCTTTCTTT. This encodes CAWSPRLRGLSTEAFF.